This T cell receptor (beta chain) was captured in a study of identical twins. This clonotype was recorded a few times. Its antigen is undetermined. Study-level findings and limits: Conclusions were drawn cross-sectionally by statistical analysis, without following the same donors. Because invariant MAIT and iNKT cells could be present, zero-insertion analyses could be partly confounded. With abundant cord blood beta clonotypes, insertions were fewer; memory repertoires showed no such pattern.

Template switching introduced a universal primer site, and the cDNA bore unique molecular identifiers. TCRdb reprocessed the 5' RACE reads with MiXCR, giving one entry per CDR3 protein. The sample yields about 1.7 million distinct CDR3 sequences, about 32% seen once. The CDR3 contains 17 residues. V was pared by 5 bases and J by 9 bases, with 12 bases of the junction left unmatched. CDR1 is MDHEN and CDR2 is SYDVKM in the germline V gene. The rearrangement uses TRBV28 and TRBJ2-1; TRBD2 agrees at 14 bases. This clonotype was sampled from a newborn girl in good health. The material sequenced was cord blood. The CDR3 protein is CASSPLGTSGSVGEQFF. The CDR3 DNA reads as TGTGCCAGCAGTCCTCTCGGGACTAGCGGGAGTGTTGGTGAGCAGTTCTTC.